Shown below are 6 T cell receptor beta chains from a single sample sequenced in a study of PD-1 blockade in classical Hodgkin lymphoma. Clones were read by immunoSEQ multiplex PCR, and TCRdb kept only the in-frame ones, dropping some. The sample includes about 19,000 clones, 75% to 90% of them seen just once. The time point here: cycle 4 day 1 (C4D1), after around six weeks of nivolumab. Following autologous stem cell transplantation, relapse occurred in every patient, and exposure to brentuximab vedotin varied. Using magnetic negative selection, the CD4+ T cells were separated out of thawed PBMCs. The sample here was CD4+ T cells from blood, taken before the fourth cycle of nivolumab. The receptors derive from a human donor with classical Hodgkin lymphoma.

The V gene is TRBV27, the J gene TRBJ2-3; 11 bases agree with TRBD2. V dropped 4 bases and J dropped 0; count of bases not matched to a gene: 3. CDR3 size: 16 residues. Germline lookup yields CDR1 MNHEY and CDR2 SMNVEV (reference sequence). The CDR3 DNA follows: TGTGCCAGCAGTTCACGACTAGCGGGAAGCACAGATACGCAGTATTTT. Its protein product is CASSSRLAGSTDTQYF.

The chain uses TRBV7-2 and TRBJ1-5; D is ambiguous. Germline V gene lookup returns CDR1 SGHTA and CDR2 FQGNSA. V was cut by 5 bases and J by 7 bases, with 12 bases left in between. This CDR3 has 13 amino acids. CDR3 protein: CASSVLMGQPQHF. CDR3 sequence (DNA): TGTGCCAGCAGCGTCCTAATGGGGCAGCCCCAGCATTTT.

The V call is TRBV5-3, the J call TRBJ1-5; unclear D gene. TRBV5-3 is an open reading frame whose function is uncertain. This CDR3 contains 15 residues. Trimming pared 0 bases from V and 5 bases from J, leaving 12 bases between. CDR3 region: CARSLGESRDQPQHF. The DNA for the CDR3 is TGTGCCAGAAGCTTGGGGGAAAGCAGAGATCAGCCCCAGCATTTT.

This clone was counted once. For the CDR3, the DNA is TGTGCCAGCAGTAGTGCGGGAGAGTTAGTTTCCTACAATGAGCAGTTCTTC. Translating gives CASSSAGELVSYNEQFF. The chain couples TRBV28 to TRBJ2-1, with 7 bases lining up with TRBD2. The CDR3 is 17 amino acids. Unmatched junction bases numbered 11, after V lost 5 bases and J lost 1 base. Germline V CDR1 and CDR2: MDHEN, SYDVKM.

This chain links TRBV7-2 with TRBJ2-3; D might be TRBD2 (7 bases). The CDR3 has 15 residues. V lost 2 bases, J lost 2 bases, and 11 bases lay in between. Per the germline V gene, CDR1 is SGHTA and CDR2 is FQGNSA. As DNA, the CDR3 is TGTGCCAGCAGCTTAAGGCGGGGGCTCACAGATACGCAGTATTTT. It translates to CASSLRRGLTDTQYF.

This clone occurred a few times. The rearrangement links TRBV6-1 to TRBJ2-4; no firm D call. V was clipped by 7 bases and J by 0 bases, with 19 bases between them. This CDR3 has 17 amino acids. Germline V gene data show CDR1 as MNHNS and CDR2 as SASEGT. This CDR3 reads CASTDGQSPAAKNIQYF. Written as DNA, the CDR3 is TGTGCCAGCACTGACGGTCAATCTCCCGCAGCCAAAAACATTCAGTACTTC.